A selection of T cell receptor beta chains follows, all from one sample in a study of OX40 agonist ivuxolimab in advanced cancers. Assay: immunoSEQ multiplex PCR; the TCRdb copy retains only in-frame clones and omits some. The sample records 80,000 to 95,000 clones, 80% to 90% being singletons. Sequencing used CD4+ or CD8+ T cells sorted from blood, obtained in a trial of the OX40 agonist ivuxolimab. The receptors derive from an adult with an advanced solid tumor such as melanoma, head and neck, liver or kidney cancer. The CDR3 runs from the conserved cysteine through the conserved F or W. Fields, in order: D gene, J gene, clone size, V gene, CDR3 protein, CDR3 DNA. The D gene is left open where the match is weak. Clone size appears in some rows only: once, few, many, or a class for an expanded clone.

D gene: TRBD2
J gene: TRBJ2-5
clone size: .
V gene: TRBV7-8
CDR3 protein: CASSPGTSRDSETQYF
CDR3 DNA: TGTGCCAGCAGCCCTGGGACTAGCAGAGATTCTGAGACCCAGTACTTC

D gene: TRBD2
J gene: TRBJ2-7
clone size: few
V gene: TRBV9
CDR3 protein: CASSVDSGGYEQYF
CDR3 DNA: TGTGCCAGCAGCGTAGATAGCGGGGGTTACGAGCAGTACTTC

D gene: .
J gene: TRBJ1-5
clone size: .
V gene: TRBV30
CDR3 protein: CAWRGVGGSQPQHF
CDR3 DNA: TGTGCCTGGAGAGGTGTTGGGGGATCTCAGCCCCAGCATTTT

D gene: TRBD1
J gene: TRBJ1-1
clone size: .
V gene: TRBV18
CDR3 protein: CASSPIPGQDTEAFF
CDR3 DNA: TGTGCCAGCTCACCAATACCGGGACAGGACACTGAAGCTTTCTTT

D gene: .
J gene: TRBJ2-3
clone size: .
V gene: TRBV28
CDR3 protein: CASSPNRATQYF
CDR3 DNA: TGTGCCAGCAGCCCGAACAGGGCTACGCAGTATTTT

D gene: TRBD1
J gene: TRBJ2-7
clone size: .
V gene: TRBV13
CDR3 protein: CASSLAQGERDGEQYF
CDR3 DNA: TGTGCCAGCAGCTTAGCACAGGGGGAAAGGGACGGCGAGCAGTACTTC

D gene: .
J gene: TRBJ2-7
clone size: .
V gene: TRBV6-1
CDR3 protein: CASTGSNSYEQYF
CDR3 DNA: TGTGCCAGCACGGGGAGTAACTCCTACGAGCAGTACTTC

D gene: .
J gene: TRBJ1-2
clone size: few
V gene: TRBV5-6
CDR3 protein: CASSPSMGRYGYTF
CDR3 DNA: TGTGCCAGCAGCCCATCTATGGGCAGATATGGCTACACCTTC

D gene: .
J gene: TRBJ1-5
clone size: .
V gene: TRBV6-6
CDR3 protein: CASSSGAGNQPQHF
CDR3 DNA: TGTGCCAGCAGTTCAGGGGCGGGGAATCAGCCCCAGCATTTT

D gene: .
J gene: TRBJ2-5
clone size: .
V gene: TRBV29-1
CDR3 protein: CSVERGQETQYF
CDR3 DNA: TGCAGCGTTGAGAGAGGGCAGGAGACCCAGTACTTC